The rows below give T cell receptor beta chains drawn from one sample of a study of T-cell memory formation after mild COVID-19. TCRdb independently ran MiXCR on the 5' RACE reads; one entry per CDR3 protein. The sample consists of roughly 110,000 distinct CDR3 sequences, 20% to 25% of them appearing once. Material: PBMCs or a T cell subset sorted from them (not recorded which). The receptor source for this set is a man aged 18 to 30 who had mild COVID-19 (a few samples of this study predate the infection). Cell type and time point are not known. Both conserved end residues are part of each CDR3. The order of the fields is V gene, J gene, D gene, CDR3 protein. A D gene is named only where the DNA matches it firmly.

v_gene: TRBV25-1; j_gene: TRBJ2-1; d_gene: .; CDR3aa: CASSPGNEQFF
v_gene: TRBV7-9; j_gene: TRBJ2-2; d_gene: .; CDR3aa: CASSSDGGELFF
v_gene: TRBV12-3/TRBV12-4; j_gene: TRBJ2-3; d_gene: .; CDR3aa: CASSFGETDTQYF
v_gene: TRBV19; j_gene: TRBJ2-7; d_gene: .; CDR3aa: CASSSGTPSHEQYF
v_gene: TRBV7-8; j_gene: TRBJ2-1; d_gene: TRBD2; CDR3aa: CASSILAGVNEQFF
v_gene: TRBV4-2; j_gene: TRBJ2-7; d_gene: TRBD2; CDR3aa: CASSQVSQAGGSYEQYF
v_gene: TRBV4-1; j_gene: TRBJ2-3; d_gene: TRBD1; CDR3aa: CASSQDRTGDRADTQYF
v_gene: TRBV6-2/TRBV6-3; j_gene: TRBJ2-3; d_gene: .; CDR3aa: CASSYGWGKGTDTQYF
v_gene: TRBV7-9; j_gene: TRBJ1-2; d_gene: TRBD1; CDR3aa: CASSNTTGAQWGYTF
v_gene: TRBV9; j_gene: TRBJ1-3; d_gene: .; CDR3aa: CASSAQDSTVYGNTIYF
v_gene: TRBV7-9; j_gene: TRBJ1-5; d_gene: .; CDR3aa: CASSPGGGYSNQPQHF
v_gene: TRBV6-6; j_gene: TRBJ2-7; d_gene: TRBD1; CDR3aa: CASTGTGYPYEQYF
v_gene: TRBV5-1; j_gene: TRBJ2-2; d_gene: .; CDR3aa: CASSFDAGSDTGELFF
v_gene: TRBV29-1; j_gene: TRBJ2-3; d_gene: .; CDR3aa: CSYTGTRTDTQYF
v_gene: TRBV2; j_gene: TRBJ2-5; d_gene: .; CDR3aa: CASISLRSGVETQYF
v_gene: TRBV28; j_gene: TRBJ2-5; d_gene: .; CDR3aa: CASSLSEIQETQCF
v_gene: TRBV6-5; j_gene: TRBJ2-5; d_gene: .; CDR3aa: CASSYSSLGGETQYF
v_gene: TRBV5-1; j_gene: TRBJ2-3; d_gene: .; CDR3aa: CASSLGGADTQYF
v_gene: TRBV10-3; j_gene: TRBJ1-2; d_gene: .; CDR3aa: CAISDVGDLFNYGYTF
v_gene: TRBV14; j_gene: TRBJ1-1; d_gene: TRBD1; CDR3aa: CASTSRPGGHTEAFF
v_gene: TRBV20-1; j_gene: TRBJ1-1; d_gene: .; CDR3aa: CSASNERAFF
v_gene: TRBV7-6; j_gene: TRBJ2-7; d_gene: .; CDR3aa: CASSLKSYSYEQYF
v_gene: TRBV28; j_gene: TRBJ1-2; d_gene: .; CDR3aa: CASSLQPYGYTF
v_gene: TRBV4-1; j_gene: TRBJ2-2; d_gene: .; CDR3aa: CASSQAGDGELFF
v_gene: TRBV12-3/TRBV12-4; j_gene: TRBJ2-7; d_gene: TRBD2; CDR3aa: CASGGNEQYF
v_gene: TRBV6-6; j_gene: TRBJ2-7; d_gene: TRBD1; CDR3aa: CASSHDRDEQYF
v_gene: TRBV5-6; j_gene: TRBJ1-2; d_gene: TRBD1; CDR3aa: CASNQPGQSLNYGYTF
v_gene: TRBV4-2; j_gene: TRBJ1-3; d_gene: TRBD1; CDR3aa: CASSIHPWDREAGNTIYF
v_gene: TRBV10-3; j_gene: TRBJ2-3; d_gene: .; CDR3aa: CAIAKGGSLSTDTQYF
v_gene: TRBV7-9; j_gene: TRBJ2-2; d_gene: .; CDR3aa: CASSLPGASTGELFF
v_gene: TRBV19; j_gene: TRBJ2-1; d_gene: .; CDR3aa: CASSIREVADEQFF
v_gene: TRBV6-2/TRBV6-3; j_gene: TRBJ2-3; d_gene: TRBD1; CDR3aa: CASSLPQWGQGTDTQYF
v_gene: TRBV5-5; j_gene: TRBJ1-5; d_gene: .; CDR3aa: CASSLELRGFQPQHF
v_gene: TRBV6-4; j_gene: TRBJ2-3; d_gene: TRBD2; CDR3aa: CASSDKTSGTQYF
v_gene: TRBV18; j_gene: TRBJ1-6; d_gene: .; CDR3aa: CASSHGANSPLHF
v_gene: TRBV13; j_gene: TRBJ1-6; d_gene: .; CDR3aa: CASSLRPDRNSPLHF
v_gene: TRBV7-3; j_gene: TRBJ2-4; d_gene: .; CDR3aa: CASSLTSGGDIQYF
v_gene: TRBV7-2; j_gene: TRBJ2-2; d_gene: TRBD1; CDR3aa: CASSSLGTGDTGELFF
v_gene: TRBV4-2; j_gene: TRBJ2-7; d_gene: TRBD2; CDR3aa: CASSQPPTSGGYEQYF
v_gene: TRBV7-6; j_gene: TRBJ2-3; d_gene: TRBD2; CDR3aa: CASSPFGAGGEYGDTQYF
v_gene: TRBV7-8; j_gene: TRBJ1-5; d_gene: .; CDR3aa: CASSLVGADGNQPQHF
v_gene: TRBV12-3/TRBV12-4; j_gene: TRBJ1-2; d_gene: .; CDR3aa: CASRPSRDNYGYTF
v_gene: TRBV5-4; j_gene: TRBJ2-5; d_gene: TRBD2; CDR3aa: CASSLLGGGALETQYF
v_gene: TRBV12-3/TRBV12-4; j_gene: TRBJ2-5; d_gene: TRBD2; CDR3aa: CASSSLAGGPAETQYF
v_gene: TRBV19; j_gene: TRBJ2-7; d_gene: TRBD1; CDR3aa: CASSRSGTGKFEQYF